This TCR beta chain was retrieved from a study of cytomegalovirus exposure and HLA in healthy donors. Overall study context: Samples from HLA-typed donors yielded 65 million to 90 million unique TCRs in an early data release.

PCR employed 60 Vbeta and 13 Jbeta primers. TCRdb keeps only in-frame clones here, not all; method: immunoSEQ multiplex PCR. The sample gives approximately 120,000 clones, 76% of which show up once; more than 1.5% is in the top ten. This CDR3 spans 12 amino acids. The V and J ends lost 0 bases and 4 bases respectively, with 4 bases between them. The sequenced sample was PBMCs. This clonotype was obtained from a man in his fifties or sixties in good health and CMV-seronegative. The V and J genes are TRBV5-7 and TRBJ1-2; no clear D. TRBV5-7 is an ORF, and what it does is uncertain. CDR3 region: CASSLGGYGYTF. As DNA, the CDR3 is TGTGCCAGCAGCTTGGGAGGCTATGGCTACACCTTC.